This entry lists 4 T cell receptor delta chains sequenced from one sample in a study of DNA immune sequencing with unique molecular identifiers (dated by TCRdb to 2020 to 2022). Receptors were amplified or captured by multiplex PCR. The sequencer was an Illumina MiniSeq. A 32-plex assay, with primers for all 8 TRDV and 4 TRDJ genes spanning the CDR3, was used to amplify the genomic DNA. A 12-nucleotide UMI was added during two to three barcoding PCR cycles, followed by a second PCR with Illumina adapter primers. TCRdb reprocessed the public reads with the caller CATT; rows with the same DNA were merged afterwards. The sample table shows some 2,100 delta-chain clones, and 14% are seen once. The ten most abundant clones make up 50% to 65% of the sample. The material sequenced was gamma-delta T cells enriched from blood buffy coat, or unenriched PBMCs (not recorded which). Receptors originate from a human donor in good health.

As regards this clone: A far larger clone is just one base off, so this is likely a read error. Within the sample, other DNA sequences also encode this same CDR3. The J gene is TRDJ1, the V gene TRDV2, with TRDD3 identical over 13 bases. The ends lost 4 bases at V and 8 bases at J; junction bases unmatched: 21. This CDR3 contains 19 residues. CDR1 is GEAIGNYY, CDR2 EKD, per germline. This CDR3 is CACEIGLNWGIRAGWKLIF. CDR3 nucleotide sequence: TGTGCCTGTGAAATAGGCCTAAACTGGGGGATACGGGCTGGGTGGAAACTCATCTTT.

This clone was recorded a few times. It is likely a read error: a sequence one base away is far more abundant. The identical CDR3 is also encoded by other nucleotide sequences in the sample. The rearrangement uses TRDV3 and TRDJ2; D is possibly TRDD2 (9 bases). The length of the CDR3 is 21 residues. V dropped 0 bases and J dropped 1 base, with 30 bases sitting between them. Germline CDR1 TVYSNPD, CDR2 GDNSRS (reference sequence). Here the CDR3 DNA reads TGTGCCTTTAGCCTTCCTACGTCTCTTTGGGGGATTCCTTTTTTGACAGCACAACTCTTCTTT. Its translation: CAFSLPTSLWGIPFLTAQLFF.

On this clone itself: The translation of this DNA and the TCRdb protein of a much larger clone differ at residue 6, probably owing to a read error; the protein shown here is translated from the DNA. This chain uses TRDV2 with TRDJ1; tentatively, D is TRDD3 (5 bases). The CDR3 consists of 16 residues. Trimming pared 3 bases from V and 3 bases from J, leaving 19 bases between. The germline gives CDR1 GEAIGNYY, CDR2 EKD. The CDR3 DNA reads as TGTGCCTGTGACCCTAATGGGAGATACAGAGCCGATAAACTCATCTTT. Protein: CACDPNGRYRADKLIF.

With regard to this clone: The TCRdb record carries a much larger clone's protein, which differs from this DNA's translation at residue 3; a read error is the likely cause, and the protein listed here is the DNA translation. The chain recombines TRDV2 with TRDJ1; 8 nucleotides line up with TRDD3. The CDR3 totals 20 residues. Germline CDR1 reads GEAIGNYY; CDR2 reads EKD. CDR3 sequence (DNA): TGTGCCAGTGACACCCTGAGGGTTTCTGGGGGACACGAGTACACCGATAAACTCATCTTT. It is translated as CASDTLRVSGGHEYTDKLIF.